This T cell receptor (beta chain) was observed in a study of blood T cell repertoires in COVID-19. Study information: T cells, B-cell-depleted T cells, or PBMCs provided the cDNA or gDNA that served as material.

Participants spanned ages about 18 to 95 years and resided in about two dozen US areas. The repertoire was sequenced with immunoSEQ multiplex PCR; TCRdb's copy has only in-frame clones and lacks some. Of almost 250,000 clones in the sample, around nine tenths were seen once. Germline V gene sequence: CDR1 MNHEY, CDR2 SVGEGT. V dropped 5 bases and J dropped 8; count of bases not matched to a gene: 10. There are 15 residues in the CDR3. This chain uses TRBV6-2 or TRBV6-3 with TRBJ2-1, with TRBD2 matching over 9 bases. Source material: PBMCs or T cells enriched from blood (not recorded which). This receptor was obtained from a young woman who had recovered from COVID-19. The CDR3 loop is CASSIIAGETDEQFF. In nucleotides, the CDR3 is TGTGCCAGCAGTATCATAGCGGGAGAAACAGATGAGCAGTTCTTC.